This TCR beta chain was profiled in a study of T cells after yellow fever vaccination. TCRdb called the 5' RACE reads again in MiXCR, with one record for every CDR3 protein. Of roughly 300,000 distinct CDR3 sequences in the sample, about 6.6% were seen once. This clonotype was picked up a small number of times. The germline CDR1 and CDR2 sequences are LNHDA and SQIVND (reference sequence). CDR3 length: 17 amino acids. V trimming: 3 bases; J trimming: 0 bases; junction bases outside the gene matches: 8. This specimen consisted of PBMCs, obtained roughly 45 days after the first yellow fever vaccination. V usage is TRBV19 and J usage is TRBJ1-1; 9 bases align to TRBD1. The source of this sequence is a man between 18 and 29 years old who received the YFV17D yellow fever vaccine. The CDR3 DNA reads TGTGCCAGTAGTATGGGGACAGGGTGGGGGATGAACACTGAAGCTTTCTTT. It encodes CASSMGTGWGMNTEAFF.